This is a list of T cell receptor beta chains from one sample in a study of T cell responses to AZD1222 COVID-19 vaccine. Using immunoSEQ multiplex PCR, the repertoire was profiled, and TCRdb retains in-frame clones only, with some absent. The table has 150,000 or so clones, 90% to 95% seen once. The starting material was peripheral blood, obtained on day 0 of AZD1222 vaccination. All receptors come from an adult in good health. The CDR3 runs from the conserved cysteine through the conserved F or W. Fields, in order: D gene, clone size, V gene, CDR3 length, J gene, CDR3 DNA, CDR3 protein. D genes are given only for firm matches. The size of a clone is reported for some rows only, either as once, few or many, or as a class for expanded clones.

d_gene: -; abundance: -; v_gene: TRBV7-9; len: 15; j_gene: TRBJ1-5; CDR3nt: TGTGCCAGCAGCTTAGCATCTGGGTCGGATCAGCCCCAGCATTTT; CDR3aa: CASSLASGSDQPQHF
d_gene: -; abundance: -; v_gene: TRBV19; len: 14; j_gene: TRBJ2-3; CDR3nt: TGTGCCAGTAGTATAATGCGGAGGTCCGATACGCAGTATTTT; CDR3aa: CASSIMRRSDTQYF
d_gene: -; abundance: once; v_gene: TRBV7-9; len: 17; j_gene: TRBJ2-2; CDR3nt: TGTGCCAGCAGCTCCCCTTTCGGAGGATCGAACACCGGGGAGCTGTTTTTT; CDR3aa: CASSSPFGGSNTGELFF
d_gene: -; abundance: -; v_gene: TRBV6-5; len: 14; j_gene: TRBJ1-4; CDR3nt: TGTGCCAGCAGTCCACTTACCCAGTCAGGGGTACTGTTTTTT; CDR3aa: CASSPLTQSGVLFF
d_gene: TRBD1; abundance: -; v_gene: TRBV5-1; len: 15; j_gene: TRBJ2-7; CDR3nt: TGCGCCAGCAGCTTCTCTTTACAGGGGGCCAACGAGCAGTACTTC; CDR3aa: CASSFSLQGANEQYF
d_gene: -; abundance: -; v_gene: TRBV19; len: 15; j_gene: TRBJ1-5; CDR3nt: TGTGCCAGTAGTAGCCAGGTCGTAGTAGGTCAGCCCCAGCATTTT; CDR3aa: CASSSQVVVGQPQHF
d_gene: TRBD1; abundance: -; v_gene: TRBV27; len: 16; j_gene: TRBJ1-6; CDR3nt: TGTGCCAGCAGTTTACCCCTAGGACAGGGAAATTCACCCCTCCACTTT; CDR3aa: CASSLPLGQGNSPLHF
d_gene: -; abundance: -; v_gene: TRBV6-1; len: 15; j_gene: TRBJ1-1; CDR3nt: TGTGCCAGCAGTGAAAGGACCCTCTGGAGCACTGAAGCTTTCTTT; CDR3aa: CASSERTLWSTEAFF
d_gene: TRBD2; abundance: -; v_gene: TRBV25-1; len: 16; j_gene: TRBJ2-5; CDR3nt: TGTGCCAGCAGAGATACTTTAGCGGGGGGTATGGAGACCCAGTACTTC; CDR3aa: CASRDTLAGGMETQYF
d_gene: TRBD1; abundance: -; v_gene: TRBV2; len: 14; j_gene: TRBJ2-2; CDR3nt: TGTGCCAGAGGGGGGACAGGGCTGACCGGGGAGCTGTTTTTT; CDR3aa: CARGGTGLTGELFF
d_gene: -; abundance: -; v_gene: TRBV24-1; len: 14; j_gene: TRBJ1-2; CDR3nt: TGTGCCACCAGTTTTCTGGGGGCGAAGATGGGCTACACCTTC; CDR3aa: CATSFLGAKMGYTF
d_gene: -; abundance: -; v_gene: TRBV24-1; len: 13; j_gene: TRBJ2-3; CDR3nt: TGTGCCACCAGCGGGGAAAGCACAGATACGCAGTATTTT; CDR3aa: CATSGESTDTQYF
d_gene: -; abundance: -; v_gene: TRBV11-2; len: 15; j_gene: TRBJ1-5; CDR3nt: TGTGCCAGCAGCTTGGGCAGGGGATTCGATCAGCCCCAGCATTTT; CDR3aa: CASSLGRGFDQPQHF
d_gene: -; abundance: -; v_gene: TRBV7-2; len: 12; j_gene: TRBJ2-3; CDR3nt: TGTGCCAGCAGCTTTAGTGGGGATACGCAGTATTTT; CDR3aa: CASSFSGDTQYF
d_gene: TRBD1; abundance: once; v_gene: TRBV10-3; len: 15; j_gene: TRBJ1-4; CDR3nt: TGTGCCATCAGTGAGTCTTCAGGGGGCGCAGAAAAACTGTTTTTT; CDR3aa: CAISESSGGAEKLFF
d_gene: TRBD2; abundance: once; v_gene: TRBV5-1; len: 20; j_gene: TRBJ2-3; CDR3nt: TGCGCCAGCAGCTTCTGGACTAGCGGGAGGGTGTATGATGGCACAGATACGCAGTATTTT; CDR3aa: CASSFWTSGRVYDGTDTQYF
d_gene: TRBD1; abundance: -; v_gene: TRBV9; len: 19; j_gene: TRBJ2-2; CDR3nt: TGTGCCAGCAGCGTAGACTCTCGGCCAAACAGGGGGAACACCGGGGAGCTGTTTTTT; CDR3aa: CASSVDSRPNRGNTGELFF
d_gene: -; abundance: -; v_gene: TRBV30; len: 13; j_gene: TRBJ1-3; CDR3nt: TGTGCCTGGAGTCCTCGAGGGAGAAACACCATATATTTT; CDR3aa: CAWSPRGRNTIYF
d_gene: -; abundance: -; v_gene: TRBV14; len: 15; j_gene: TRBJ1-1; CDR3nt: TGTGCCAGCAGCCAAGATCGGGGCACGGCACGAGAAGCTTTCTTT; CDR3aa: CASSQDRGTAREAFF
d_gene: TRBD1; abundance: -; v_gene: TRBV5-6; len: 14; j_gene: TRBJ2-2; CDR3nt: TGTGCCAGCAGCGGGGACAGCCGCACCGGGGAGCTGTTTTTT; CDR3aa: CASSGDSRTGELFF
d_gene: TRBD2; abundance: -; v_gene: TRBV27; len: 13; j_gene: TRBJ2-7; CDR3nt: TGTGCAGTGGCCCCTAGCGGGGAATACGAGCAGTACTTC; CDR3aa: CAVAPSGEYEQYF
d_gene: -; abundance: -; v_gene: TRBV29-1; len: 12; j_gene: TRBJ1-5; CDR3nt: TGCAGCGCACGGTATAGCAATCAGCCCCAGCATTTT; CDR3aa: CSARYSNQPQHF
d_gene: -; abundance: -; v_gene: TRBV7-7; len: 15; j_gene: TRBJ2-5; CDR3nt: TGTGCTAGCAGCTTAGGCTCCGGCAGTCAAGAGACCCAGTACTTC; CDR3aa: CASSLGSGSQETQYF
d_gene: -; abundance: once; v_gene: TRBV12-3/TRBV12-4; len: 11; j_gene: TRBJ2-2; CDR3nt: TGTGCCAGCAGTGACAGAGGGGAGCTGTTTTTT; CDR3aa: CASSDRGELFF
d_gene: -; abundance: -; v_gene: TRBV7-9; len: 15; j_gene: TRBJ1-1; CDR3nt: TGTGCCAGCAGCTTAGCGGTAGGGGAGAACACTGAAGCTTTCTTT; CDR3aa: CASSLAVGENTEAFF
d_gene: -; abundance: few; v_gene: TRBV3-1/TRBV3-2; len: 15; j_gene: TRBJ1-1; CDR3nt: TGTGCCAGCAGCCAAGTTCGCCCTCTGGGGGTTGAAGCTTTCTTT; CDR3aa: CASSQVRPLGVEAFF
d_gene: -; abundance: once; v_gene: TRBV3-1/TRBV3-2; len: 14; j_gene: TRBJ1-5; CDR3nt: TGTGCCAGCAGCCAACAGGGTAGCAATCAGCCCCAGCATTTT; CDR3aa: CASSQQGSNQPQHF
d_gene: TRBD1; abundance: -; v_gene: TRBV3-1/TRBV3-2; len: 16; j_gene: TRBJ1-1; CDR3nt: TGTGCCAGCAGCTACAGGGGGCTTGGGGTGAACACTGAAGCTTTCTTT; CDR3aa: CASSYRGLGVNTEAFF
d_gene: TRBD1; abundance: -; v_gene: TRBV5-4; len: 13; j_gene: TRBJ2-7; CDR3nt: TGTGCCAGCGGACAGGGAGATACCTACGAGCAGTACTTC; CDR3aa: CASGQGDTYEQYF
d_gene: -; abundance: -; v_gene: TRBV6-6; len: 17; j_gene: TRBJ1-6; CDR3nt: TGTGCCAGCAGTCTGGACCGGTTAGGCTCCTATAATTCACCCCTCCACTTT; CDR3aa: CASSLDRLGSYNSPLHF
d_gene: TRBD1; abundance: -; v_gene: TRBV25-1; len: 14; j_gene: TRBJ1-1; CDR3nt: TGTGCCAGTACGCACAGGGGGCTAGGCACTGAAGCTTTCTTT; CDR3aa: CASTHRGLGTEAFF